This TCR beta chain was sequenced for a study of T cell repertoires in cytomegalovirus infection. Turning to the study itself: Carrying CMV and the relevant HLA type showed in public TCR beta signatures.

MiXCR was run by TCRdb on the reads, yielding one entry per CDR3 protein. The table records 160,000 or so distinct CDR3 sequences, 15% to 20% of them present only once. This receptor was obtained from a human donor in good health (CMV status not recorded). Some clones in this sample may be carry-over from other donors' samples. Sequencing was done on a sample of CD8+ T cells from PBMCs.

In DNA form, the CDR3 reads TGTGCCAGTAGTATCGCCCGAGGGATGAAATCTGAAGCTTTCTTT. As protein: CASSIARGMKSEAFF. V usage is TRBV19 and J usage is TRBJ1-1, with no clear D. Trimming took off 3 bases at V and 6 bases at J, with 17 bases between the two ends. The CDR3 totals 15 residues. Germline lookup yields CDR1 LNHDA and CDR2 SQIVND (reference sequence).